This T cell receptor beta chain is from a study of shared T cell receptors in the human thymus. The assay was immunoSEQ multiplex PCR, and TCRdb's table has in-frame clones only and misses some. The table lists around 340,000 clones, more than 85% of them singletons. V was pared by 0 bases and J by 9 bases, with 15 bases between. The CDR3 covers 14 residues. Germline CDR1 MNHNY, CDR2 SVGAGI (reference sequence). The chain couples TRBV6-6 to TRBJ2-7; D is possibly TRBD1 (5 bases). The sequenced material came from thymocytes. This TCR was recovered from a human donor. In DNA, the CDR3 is TGTGCCAGCAGTTACTCGACGCAGGGTAGGGGGCAGTACTTC. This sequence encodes CASSYSTQGRGQYF.